This passage covers 21 T cell receptor beta chains from one sample sequenced in a study of cytomegalovirus exposure and HLA in healthy donors. The PCR employed 60 Vbeta primers together with 13 Jbeta primers. Sequenced by immunoSEQ multiplex PCR; TCRdb stores in-frame clones only, minus some. There are approximately 250,000 clones in the sample; around 83% occur only once, and 0.2% to 0.25% lies in the top ten. Sequences were obtained from PBMCs. All receptors derive from a girl aged 2-10 years in good health and CMV-seronegative.

The chain links TRBV6-1 to TRBJ1-1; maybe TRBD1 (5 bases). With 6 bases removed from V and 4 bases from J, the gap between germline ends came to 15 bases. The germline V gene encodes CDR1 MNHNS and CDR2 SASEGT. The CDR3 is 14 residues long. DNA of the CDR3: TGTGCCAGCAGCCTCACAGGAAGAGGCACTGAAGCTTTCTTT. Translation gives CASSLTGRGTEAFF.

This clone was detected a few times. The genes are TRBV6-1 and TRBJ2-7; 10 positions agree with TRBD1. The CDR3 has 13 residues. V shed 4 bases, J shed 6 bases, and the junction held 3 bases outside the gene matches. CDR1 MNHNS and CDR2 SASEGT come from the germline V gene. CDR3 DNA sequence: TGTGCCAGCAGTGGACAGGGGGCGGTCGAGCAGTACTTC. This gives the protein CASSGQGAVEQYF.

Turning to this clone: One junction end does not reproduce the germline sequence, and a read error may be involved. This CDR3 is also generated by other DNA sequences in the sample. The gene calls are TRBV5-1 and TRBJ1-1; unclear D gene. The V gene's germline CDR1 is SGHRS and CDR2 YFSETQ. CDR3 length: 15 amino acids. CDR3 nucleotide sequence: TGCGCCAGCAGCTTGAACGTGCCGGGTCACACTGAGGCTTTCTTT. The encoded protein is CASSLNVPGHTEAFF.

The chain employs TRBV4-2 and TRBJ2-5, with 11 bases identical to TRBD2. J gave up 4 bases and V 0 bases, and 13 bases lay outside the gene matches. The CDR3 has 19 residues. CDR1 LGHNA and CDR2 YNFKEQ come from the germline V gene. CDR3 in amino acids: CASSQDVLAGGPAGETQYF. DNA of the CDR3: TGTGCCAGCAGCCAAGATGTCCTAGCGGGAGGCCCGGCCGGAGAGACCCAGTACTTC.

The V gene is TRBV7-9, the J gene TRBJ2-2; 8 bases agree with TRBD1. The junction had 2 bases not matched to a gene; V was cut back by 0 bases and J by 5 bases. The CDR3 length is 15 residues. Germline loops: CDR1 SEHNR, CDR2 FQNEAQ (reference sequence). The DNA for the CDR3 is TGTGCCAGCAGCTTAGCGACAGGGGATACCGGGGAGCTGTTTTTT. It translates to CASSLATGDTGELFF. Based on the CDR3 plus reference TRBV7-9 and TRBJ2-2, the full variable domain is DTGVSQNPRHKITKRGQNVTFRCDPISEHNRLYWYRQTLGQGPEFLTYFQNEAQLEKSRLLSDRFSAERPKGSFSTLEIQRTEQGDSAMYLCASSLATGDTGELFFGEGSRLTVL.

This sequence joins TRBV7-3 and TRBJ2-7; TRBD2 agrees at 8 bases. V lost 3 bases and J lost 6; bases outside the gene matches: 10. This CDR3 has 15 residues. The germline CDR1 and CDR2 sequences are SGHTA and FQGTGA. In DNA, the CDR3 is TGTGCCAGCAGCTTCGACGCTAGCGGGCGGGGCGAGCAGTACTTC. As protein: CASSFDASGRGEQYF.

The DNA of the CDR3 is TGTGCCAGCAAACCGGGACTAGCGCTCTACGAGCAGTACTTC. This codes for CASKPGLALYEQYF. The chain links TRBV6-5 to TRBJ2-7, with 10 positions matching TRBD2. The V and J ends lost 7 bases and 3 bases, in that order; junction bases with no gene match: 6. This CDR3 spans 14 amino acids. CDR1 and CDR2 (germline): MNHEY, SVGAGI.

This chain links TRBV7-9 with TRBJ1-5, with D hard to call. Trimming cost V 2 bases and J 4 bases, with 3 bases left between them. The CDR3 extends over 12 amino acids. Germline CDR1 SEHNR, CDR2 FQNEAQ (reference sequence). The CDR3 is CASSLQNQPQHF. In nucleotides, the CDR3 is TGTGCCAGCAGCTTACAGAATCAGCCCCAGCATTTT.

CDR3 loop: CASGSGGERETQYF. As DNA, the CDR3 is TGTGCCAGCGGGTCGGGGGGCGAACGAGAGACCCAGTACTTC. This rearrangement joins TRBV5-4 to TRBJ2-5, with D tentatively TRBD2 (7 bases). Trimming left V 7 bases short and J 4 bases short, with 17 bases between. Germline-derived CDR1 and CDR2 are SGHNT and YYREEE (reference sequence). The CDR3 spans 14 residues.

The chain carries TRBV5-4 and TRBJ2-7; TRBD2 is a possible D gene (6 bases). Germline CDR1 and CDR2: SGHNT and YYREEE (reference sequence). The CDR3 runs to 15 residues. Trimming stripped 4 bases from V and 9 bases from J, with 23 bases between. The CDR3 DNA sequence: TGTGCCAGCAGCCCGGGACTCCTCCCCCCCCACGCGCAGTACTTC. Translated: CASSPGLLPPHAQYF. Based on the CDR3 plus reference TRBV5-4 and TRBJ2-7, the full variable domain is ETGVTQSPTHLIKTRGQQVTLRCSSQSGHNTVSWYQQALGQGPQFIFQYYREEENGRGNFPPRFSGLQFPNYSSELNVNALELDDSALYLCASSPGLLPPHAQYFGPGTRLTVT.

This chain links TRBV11-3 with TRBJ2-5; 7 positions agree with TRBD2. Looked up from germline, CDR1 is SGHNT and CDR2 is YENEEA. There are 15 residues in the CDR3. J was trimmed by 3 bases and V by 2 bases; bases with no gene match: 6. The DNA of the CDR3 is TGTGCCAGCAGCTTAAGGTCAGGGAGGGAAGAGACCCAGTACTTC. It codes for CASSLRSGREETQYF. Full variable domain (outside the CDR3, taken from reference TRBV11-3 and TRBJ2-5): EAGVVQSPRYKIIEKKQPVAFWCNPISGHNTLYWYLQNLGQGPELLIRYENEEAVDDSQLPKDRFSAERLKGVDSTLKIQPAELGDSAVYLCASSLRSGREETQYFGPGTRLLVL.

V and J are TRBV18 and TRBJ1-2; 8 nucleotides line up with TRBD1. Losses at the gene ends were 5 bases for V and 1 base for J; bases not matched to a gene: 12. Germline lookup yields CDR1 KGHSH and CDR2 LQKENI. The CDR3 is 17 amino acids. The chain's CDR3 is CASSSTVVGQGNYGYTF. CDR3 nucleotide sequence: TGTGCCAGCTCATCCACCGTAGTCGGACAGGGTAACTATGGCTACACCTTC.

This clone was seen only a few times. The V call is TRBV19, the J call TRBJ1-1; D ambiguous. The germline V gene has CDR1 LNHDA and CDR2 SQIVND (reference sequence). Trimming took off 7 bases at V and 1 base at J, with 4 bases between the two ends. The CDR3 runs to 11 residues. The CDR3 DNA reads as TGTGCCAGTATTCGGAACACTGAAGCTTTCTTT. Translated, it gives CASIRNTEAFF.

The V gene is TRBV10-2, the J gene TRBJ1-4, with D uncertain. The CDR3 is 16 amino acids. Germline V gene lookup returns CDR1 WSHSY and CDR2 SAAADI. Trimming cost V 0 bases and J 1 base, with 9 bases left between them. This chain's CDR3 is CASSESLTVTNEKLFF. The CDR3 DNA is TGCGCCAGCAGTGAGTCGCTTACAGTAACTAATGAAAAACTGTTTTTT.

The chain employs TRBV7-2 and TRBJ2-3, with 8 bases identical to TRBD2. J lost 4 bases, V lost 3 bases, and 3 bases had no gene match. The length of the CDR3 is 14 residues. From germline, CDR1 is SGHTA and CDR2 FQGNSA. The CDR3 DNA reads as TGTGCCAGCAGCTTCGGACTAGCCCCAGATACGCAGTATTTT. The encoded protein is CASSFGLAPDTQYF.

V usage is TRBV7-3 and J usage is TRBJ1-1; D uncertain. With 0 bases removed from V and 4 bases from J, the gap between germline ends came to 9 bases. This CDR3 is 14 amino acids long. Germline loops: CDR1 SGHTA, CDR2 FQGTGA. The CDR3 DNA reads as TGTGCCAGCAGCTTAACTGGGCCGATCACTGAAGCTTTCTTT. Amino acid sequence: CASSLTGPITEAFF.

The chain uses TRBV4-1 and TRBJ1-3, with D perhaps matching TRBD1 (5 bases). Trimming cost V 6 bases and J 2 bases, with 17 bases left between them. This CDR3 spans 16 amino acids. CDR1 and CDR2 from the germline V gene are MGHRA and YSYEKL. The CDR3 here is CASRAEGRITGNTIYF. The CDR3 region has the DNA TGCGCCAGCAGGGCGGAGGGACGGATCACTGGAAACACCATATATTTT.

The V gene is TRBV30, the J gene TRBJ1-1, with TRBD1 as a possible D gene (5 bases). V dropped 5 bases and J dropped 1 base, with 8 bases sitting between them. The CDR3 extends over 12 amino acids. The germline gives CDR1 GTSNPN, CDR2 SVGIG (reference sequence). This chain's CDR3 is CAWGASNTEAFF. The CDR3 DNA reads TGTGCCTGGGGGGCCTCGAACACTGAAGCTTTCTTT.

This chain uses TRBV9 with TRBJ1-2, with D possibly being TRBD1 (6 bases). V lost 1 base to trimming and J lost 4 bases, with 23 bases between them. Per germline, CDR1 SGDLS and CDR2 YYNGEE. This CDR3 is built from 18 residues. CDR3 region: CASSVLGAGDPFIYGYTF. DNA for the CDR3: TGTGCCAGCAGCGTACTGGGGGCGGGTGACCCCTTCATCTATGGCTACACCTTC. The variable domain in full, completed from reference TRBV9 and TRBJ1-2, reads DSGVTQTPKHLITATGQRVTLRCSPRSGDLSVYWYQQSLDQGLQFLIQYYNGEERAKGNILERFSAQQFPDLHSELNLSSLELGDSALYFCASSVLGAGDPFIYGYTFGSGTRLTVV.

This clone was picked up a small number of times. V usage is TRBV5-1 and J usage is TRBJ1-2; TRBD1 matches at 8 bases. V lost 1 base and J lost 0; bases outside the gene matches: 20. The length of the CDR3 is 21 residues. Germline V gene data show CDR1 as SGHRS and CDR2 as YFSETQ. The CDR3 coding sequence is TGCGCCAGCAGCTTGCGGAGCCTGCTTCGAGGCAGGGGGCGAGCTAACTATGGCTACACCTTC. It yields the protein CASSLRSLLRGRGRANYGYTF.

In this sample, this clone turned up once. The chain couples TRBV18 to TRBJ1-6, with TRBD1 matching over 9 bases. Trimming cost V 6 bases and J 9 bases; bases outside gene matches: 6. The CDR3 consists of 14 residues. Germline V gene data show CDR1 as KGHSH and CDR2 as LQKENI. CDR3 nucleotides: TGTGCCAGCTCCCGGGACAGGGTGGGTTCACCCCTCCACTTT. Protein: CASSRDRVGSPLHF.